The subject of this entry is one TCR beta chain. The data belong to a study of glioma-infiltrating T cells after dendritic cell vaccination. Study overall: Samples are from glioblastoma patients in Phase I and II dendritic cell vaccine trials. Patients received three intradermal dendritic cell vaccine injections at biweekly intervals.

The protocol was immunoSEQ multiplex PCR, while the TCRdb copy is restricted to in-frame clones and leaves out a portion. The data show tens of thousands of clones, 85% to 95% seen once. Trimming took 4 bases from V and 1 from J; bases not matched to a gene: 6. There are 15 residues in the CDR3. Germline V gene sequence: CDR1 SGHRS, CDR2 YFSETQ. The source material was blood, sampled before dendritic cell vaccination. The chain couples TRBV5-1 to TRBJ2-5; 8 nucleotides line up with TRBD1. The sequence was obtained from a human donor with glioblastoma. The CDR3 is CASSPGTGLQETQYF. CDR3 bases: TGCGCCAGCAGCCCCGGGACAGGACTCCAAGAGACCCAGTACTTC. Full variable domain (remainder filled in from reference TRBV5-1 and TRBJ2-5): KAGVTQTPRYLIKTRGQQVTLSCSPISGHRSVSWYQQTPGQGLQFLFEYFSETQRNKGNFPGRFSGRQFSNSRSEMNVSTLELGDSALYLCASSPGTGLQETQYFGPGTRLLVL.